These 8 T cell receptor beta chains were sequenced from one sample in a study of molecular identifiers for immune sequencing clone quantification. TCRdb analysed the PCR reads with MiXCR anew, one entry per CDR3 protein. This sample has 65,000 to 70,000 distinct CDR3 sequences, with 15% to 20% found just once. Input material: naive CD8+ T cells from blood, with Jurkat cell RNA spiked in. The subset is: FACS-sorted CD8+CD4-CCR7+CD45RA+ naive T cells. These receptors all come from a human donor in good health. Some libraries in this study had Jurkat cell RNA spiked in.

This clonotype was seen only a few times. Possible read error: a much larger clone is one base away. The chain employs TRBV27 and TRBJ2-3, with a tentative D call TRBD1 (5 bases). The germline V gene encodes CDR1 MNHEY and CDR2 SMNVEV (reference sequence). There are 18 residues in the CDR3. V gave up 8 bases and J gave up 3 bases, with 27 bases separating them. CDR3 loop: CASGSQAWGLRITDTQYF. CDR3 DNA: TGTGCCAGCGGATCTCAAGCCTGGGGCTTAAGAATTACAGATACGCAGTATTTT.

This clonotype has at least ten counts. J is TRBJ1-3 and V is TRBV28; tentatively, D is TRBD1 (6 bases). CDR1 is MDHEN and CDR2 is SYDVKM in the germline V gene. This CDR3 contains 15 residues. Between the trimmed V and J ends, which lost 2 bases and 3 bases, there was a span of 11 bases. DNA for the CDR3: TGTGCCAGCAGTTTAAGTCAGGGGCATGGAAACACCATATATTTT. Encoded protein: CASSLSQGHGNTIYF. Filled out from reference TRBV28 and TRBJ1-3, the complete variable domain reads DVKVTQSSRYLVKRTGEKVFLECVQDMDHENMFWYRQDPGLGLRLIYFSYDVKMKEKGDIPEGYSVSREKKERFSLILESASTNQTSMYLCASSLSQGHGNTIYFGEGSWLTVV.

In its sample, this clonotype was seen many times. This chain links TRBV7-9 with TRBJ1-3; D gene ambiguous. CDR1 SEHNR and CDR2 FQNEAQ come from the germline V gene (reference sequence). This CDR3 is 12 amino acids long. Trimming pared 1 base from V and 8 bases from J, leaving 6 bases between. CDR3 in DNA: TGTGCCAGCAGCTTAGGGGGAGACACCATATATTTT. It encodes CASSLGGDTIYF.

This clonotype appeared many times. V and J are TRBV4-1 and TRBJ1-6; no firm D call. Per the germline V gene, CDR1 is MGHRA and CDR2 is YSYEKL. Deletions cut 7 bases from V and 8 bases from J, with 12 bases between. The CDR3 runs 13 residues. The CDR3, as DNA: TGCGCCAGCAAACCACCGTCGGATTCACCCCTCCACTTT. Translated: CASKPPSDSPLHF.

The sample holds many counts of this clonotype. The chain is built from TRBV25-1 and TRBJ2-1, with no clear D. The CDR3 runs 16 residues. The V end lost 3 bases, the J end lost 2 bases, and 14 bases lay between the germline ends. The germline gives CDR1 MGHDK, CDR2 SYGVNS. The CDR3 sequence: CASSDVLEKTYNEQFF. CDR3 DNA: TGTGCCAGCAGTGACGTGTTAGAGAAAACCTACAATGAGCAGTTCTTC. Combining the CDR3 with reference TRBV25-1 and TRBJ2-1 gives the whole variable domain EADIYQTPRYLVIGTGKKITLECSQTMGHDKMYWYQQDPGMELHLIHYSYGVNSTEKGDLSSESTVSRIRTEHFPLTLESARPSHTSQYLCASSDVLEKTYNEQFFGPGTRLTVL.

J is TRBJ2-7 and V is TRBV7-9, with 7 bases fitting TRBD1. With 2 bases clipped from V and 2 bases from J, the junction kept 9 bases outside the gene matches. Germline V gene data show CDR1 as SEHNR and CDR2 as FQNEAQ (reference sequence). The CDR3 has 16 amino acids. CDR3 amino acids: CASSLSTGTLAYEQYF. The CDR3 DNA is TGTGCCAGCAGCTTATCGACAGGGACCCTTGCCTACGAGCAGTACTTC.

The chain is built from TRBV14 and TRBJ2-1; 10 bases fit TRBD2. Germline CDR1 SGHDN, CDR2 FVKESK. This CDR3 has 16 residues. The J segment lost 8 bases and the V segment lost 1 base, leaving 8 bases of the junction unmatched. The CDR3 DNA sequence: TGTGCCAGCAGCCAAGTAAGGCTAGCGGGAGCCGATGAGCAGTTCTTC. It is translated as CASSQVRLAGADEQFF.

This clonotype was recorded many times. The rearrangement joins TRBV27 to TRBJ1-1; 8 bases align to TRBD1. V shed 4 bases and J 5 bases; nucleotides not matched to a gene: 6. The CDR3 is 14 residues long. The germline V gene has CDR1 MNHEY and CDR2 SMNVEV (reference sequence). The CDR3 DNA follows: TGTGCCAGCAGTTGGCAGGGGGCGTTTACTGAAGCTTTCTTT. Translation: CASSWQGAFTEAFF.